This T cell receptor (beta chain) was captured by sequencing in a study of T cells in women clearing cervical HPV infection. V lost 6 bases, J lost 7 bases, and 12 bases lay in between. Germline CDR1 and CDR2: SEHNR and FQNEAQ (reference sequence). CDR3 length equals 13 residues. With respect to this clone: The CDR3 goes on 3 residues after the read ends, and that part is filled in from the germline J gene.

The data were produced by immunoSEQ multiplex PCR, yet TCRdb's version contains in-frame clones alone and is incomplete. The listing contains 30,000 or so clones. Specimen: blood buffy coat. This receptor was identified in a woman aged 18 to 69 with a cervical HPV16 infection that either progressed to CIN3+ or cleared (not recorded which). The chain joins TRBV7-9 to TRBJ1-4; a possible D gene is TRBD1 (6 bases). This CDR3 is CASRPQGVEKLFF. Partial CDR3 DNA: TGTGCCAGCAGACCACAGGGTGTTGAAAAA.